The rows below give T cell receptor beta chains drawn from one sample of a study of blood T cells in healthy people across ages. TCRdb reprocessed the 5' RACE reads with MiXCR, giving one entry per CDR3 protein. The sample carries roughly 900,000 distinct CDR3 sequences, around 49% recorded once. Sequencing used blood. All receptors derive from a man younger than 40 in good health. The CDR3 runs from the conserved cysteine through the conserved F or W. The D gene is left open where the match is weak. Clone size is shown for a subset of rows, as once, few, many or a class of expanded clone.

abundance	v_gene	d_gene	j_gene	CDR3nt	CDR3aa
once	TRBV21-1	.	TRBJ2-5	TGTGCCAGCCAAGACAGGCAAGAGACCCAGTACTTC	CASQDRQETQYF
few	TRBV5-1	.	TRBJ1-4	TGCGCCAGCAGCCCGGGCACCGCGGCAACTAATGAAAAACTGTTTTTT	CASSPGTAATNEKLFF
few	TRBV9	.	TRBJ2-1	TGTGCCAGCAGCGTAGGGCGCCCGGGGATCAATGAGCAGTTCTTC	CASSVGRPGINEQFF
.	TRBV7-9	.	TRBJ2-5	TGTGCCAGCAGCTTTCAGATAACCCTCGTGGAGACCCAGTACTTC	CASSFQITLVETQYF
.	TRBV7-3	TRBD2	TRBJ2-1	TGTGCCAGCAGCTCTAGGCTAGCGGGGGGGGGCAATGAGCAGTTCTTC	CASSSRLAGGGNEQFF
.	TRBV6-5	.	TRBJ1-2	TGTGCCAGCAGTGACGGGACAAATAACTATGGCTACACCTTC	CASSDGTNNYGYTF
few	TRBV5-1	.	TRBJ2-1	TGCGCCAGCAGCTTAGGCTGGCGGGACCCCAGGTACAATGAGCAGTTCTTC	CASSLGWRDPRYNEQFF
few	TRBV13	.	TRBJ2-1	TGTGCCAGCAGCCTCTCTCCGGATTCCTACAATGAGCAGTTCTTC	CASSLSPDSYNEQFF
many	TRBV12-3/TRBV12-4	TRBD2	TRBJ2-3	TGTGCCAGCAGTCCTCAGCGGGGGGGCTTTCCAGATACGCAGTATTTT	CASSPQRGGFPDTQYF
many	TRBV4-2	.	TRBJ2-3	TGTGCCAGCAGCCAAGATAAACTAGTCAGAGATACGCAGTATTTT	CASSQDKLVRDTQYF